The TCR beta chain under discussion was sequenced for a study of blood T cell repertoires in COVID-19. The wider study: In each case, the material was cDNA or gDNA derived from T cells, B-cell-depleted T cells, or PBMCs.

As regards this clone: Other DNA sequences in the same sample also yield this CDR3.

The CDR3 runs 16 residues. Trimming shortened V by 4 bases and J by 3 bases, and 19 bases separated the two germline ends. Germline lookup yields CDR1 KGHSH and CDR2 LQKENI. Enrollees, about 18 to 90 years old, lived in roughly 24 US areas. Participants had their cohort set by participant-reported clinical history. Cohort 3 recovered donors had two negative PCRs, clearance, or symptom resolution. Sequenced by immunoSEQ multiplex PCR; TCRdb stores in-frame clones only, minus some. This sample has roughly 260,000 clones, with about 89% found just once. V gene TRBV18 combines with J gene TRBJ2-7; TRBD2 might be the D (7 bases). The sample consisted of PBMCs or T cells enriched from blood (not recorded which). The receptor was derived from a woman between 18 and 29 years old who had recovered from COVID-19. CDR3 region: CASSLGRGGRLYEQYF. As DNA, the CDR3 is TGTGCCAGCTCACTGGGGAGGGGGGGTCGGCTCTACGAGCAGTACTTC.